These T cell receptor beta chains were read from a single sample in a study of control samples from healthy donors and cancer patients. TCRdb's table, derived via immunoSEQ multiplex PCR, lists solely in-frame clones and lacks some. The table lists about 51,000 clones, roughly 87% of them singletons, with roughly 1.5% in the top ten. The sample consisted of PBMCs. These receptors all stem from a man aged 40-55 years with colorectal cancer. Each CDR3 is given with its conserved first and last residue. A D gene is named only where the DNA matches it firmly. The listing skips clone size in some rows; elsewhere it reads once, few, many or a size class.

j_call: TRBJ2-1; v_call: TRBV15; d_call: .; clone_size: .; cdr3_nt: TGTGCCACCAGCAGAGATAGGGGAGCGGTCTACAATGAGCAGTTCTTC; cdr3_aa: CATSRDRGAVYNEQFF
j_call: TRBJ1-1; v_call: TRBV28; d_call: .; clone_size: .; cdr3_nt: TGTGCCAGCAGTTTGGGGGGGGAGAACACTGAAGCTTTCTTT; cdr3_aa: CASSLGGENTEAFF
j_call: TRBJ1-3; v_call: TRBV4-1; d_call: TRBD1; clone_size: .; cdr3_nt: TGCGCCAGCAGCCAAGCCGACAGGGGGGGAAACACCATATATTTT; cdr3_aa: CASSQADRGGNTIYF
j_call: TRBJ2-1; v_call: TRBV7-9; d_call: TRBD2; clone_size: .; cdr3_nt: TGTGCCAGCAGCTCCCGACTAGCGGGGGACTACAATGAGCAGTTCTTC; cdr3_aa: CASSSRLAGDYNEQFF
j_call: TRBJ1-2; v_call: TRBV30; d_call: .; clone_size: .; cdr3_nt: TGTGCCTGGAGTGTTGCGGGATCGCAACGCTACACCTTC; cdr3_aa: CAWSVAGSQRYTF
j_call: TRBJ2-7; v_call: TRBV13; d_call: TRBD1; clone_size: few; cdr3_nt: TGTGCCAGCAGCTTAAGGACAGGTCCCGCCTACGAGCAGTACTTC; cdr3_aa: CASSLRTGPAYEQYF
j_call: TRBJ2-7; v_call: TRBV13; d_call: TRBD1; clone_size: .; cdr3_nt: TGTGCCAGCAGCGTGGGACAGGCGTTCGCCTCCTACGAGCAGTACTTC; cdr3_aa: CASSVGQAFASYEQYF
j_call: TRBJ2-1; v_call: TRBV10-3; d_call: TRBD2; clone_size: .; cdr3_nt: TGTGCCATCAGATCGACTAGCGGGAAGGCCAATGAGCAGTTCTTC; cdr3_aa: CAIRSTSGKANEQFF
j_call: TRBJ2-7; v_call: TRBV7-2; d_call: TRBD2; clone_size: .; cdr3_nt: TGTGCCAGCAGCTTCGGACTAGCCCCCTACGAGCAGTACTTC; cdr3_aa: CASSFGLAPYEQYF
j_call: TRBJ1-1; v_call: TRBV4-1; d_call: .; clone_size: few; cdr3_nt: TGCGCCAGCAGCCGCAGGACATTGAACACTGAAGCTTTCTTT; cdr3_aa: CASSRRTLNTEAFF
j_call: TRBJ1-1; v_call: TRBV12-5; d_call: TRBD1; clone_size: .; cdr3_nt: TGTGCTAGTGGTTTGGCCCCCGGCCAGGGGGGCACTGAAGCTTTCTTT; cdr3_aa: CASGLAPGQGGTEAFF
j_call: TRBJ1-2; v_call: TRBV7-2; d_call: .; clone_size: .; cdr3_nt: TGTGCCAGCAGCTTAAACAAGAACTATGGCTACACCTTC; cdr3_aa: CASSLNKNYGYTF
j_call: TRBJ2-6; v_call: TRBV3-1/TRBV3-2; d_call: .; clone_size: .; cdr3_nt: TGTGCCAGCAGCCCATACGGCCGGTCTGGGGCCAACGTCCTGACTTTC; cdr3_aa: CASSPYGRSGANVLTF
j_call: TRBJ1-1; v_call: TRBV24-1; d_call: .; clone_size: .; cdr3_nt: TGTGCCACCAGTGATCCCCCGAAGACGAACACTGAAGCTTTCTTT; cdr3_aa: CATSDPPKTNTEAFF
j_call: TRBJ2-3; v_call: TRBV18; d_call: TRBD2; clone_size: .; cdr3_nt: TGTGCCAGCTCACCCCGACTAGCGGGATCCACAGATACGCAGTATTTT; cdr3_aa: CASSPRLAGSTDTQYF
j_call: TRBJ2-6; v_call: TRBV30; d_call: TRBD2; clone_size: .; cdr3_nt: TGTGCCACAGCGGGAGGAAGCTCTGGGGCCAACGTCCTGACTTTC; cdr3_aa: CATAGGSSGANVLTF
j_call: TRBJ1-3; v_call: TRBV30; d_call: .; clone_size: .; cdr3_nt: TGTGCCTGGGAATCTGGAAACACCATATATTTT; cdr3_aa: CAWESGNTIYF
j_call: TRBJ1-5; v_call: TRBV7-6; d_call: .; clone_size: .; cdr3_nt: TGTGCCAGCAGCTTAGGACGGGGAGGCAATCAGCCCCAGCATTTT; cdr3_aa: CASSLGRGGNQPQHF
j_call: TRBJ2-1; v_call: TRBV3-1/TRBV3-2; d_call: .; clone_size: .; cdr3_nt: TGTGCCAGCAGCCATACCGGGTACAATGAGCAGTTCTTC; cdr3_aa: CASSHTGYNEQFF
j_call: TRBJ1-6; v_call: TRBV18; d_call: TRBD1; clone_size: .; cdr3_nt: TGTGCCAGCTCGCCACGGCCGGGACAGGGGAGTGTACCCCTCCACTTT; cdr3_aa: CASSPRPGQGSVPLHF
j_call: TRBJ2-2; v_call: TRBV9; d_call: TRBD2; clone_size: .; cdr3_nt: TGTGCCAGCAAGCGGGGACTAGCGGCGAACACCGGGGAGCTGTTTTTT; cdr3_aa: CASKRGLAANTGELFF
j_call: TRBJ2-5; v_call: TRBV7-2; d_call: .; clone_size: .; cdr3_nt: TGTGCCAGCAGCTTAGGGGGGGCGTTGGGTGAGACCCAGTACTTC; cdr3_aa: CASSLGGALGETQYF
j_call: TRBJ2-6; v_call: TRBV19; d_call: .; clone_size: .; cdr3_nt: TGTGCCAGTAAAGGACAGCCGACCTCTGGGGCCAACGTCCTGACTTTC; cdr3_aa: CASKGQPTSGANVLTF
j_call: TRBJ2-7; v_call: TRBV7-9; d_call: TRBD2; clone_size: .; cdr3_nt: TGTGCCAGCAGCTTACTGGGAGGGGACGAGCAGTACTTC; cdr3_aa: CASSLLGGDEQYF
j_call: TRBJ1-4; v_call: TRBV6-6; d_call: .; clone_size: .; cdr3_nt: TGTGCCAGCACCCCGGGTGCAGCTAATGAAAAACTGTTTTTT; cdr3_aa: CASTPGAANEKLFF
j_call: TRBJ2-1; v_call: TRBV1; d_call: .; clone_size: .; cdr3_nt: TGCACCAGCAGCCAAGAAGTATCTGGGAGGGGCCGGAAACCCTACAATGAGCAGTTCTTC; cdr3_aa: CTSSQEVSGRGRKPYNEQFF
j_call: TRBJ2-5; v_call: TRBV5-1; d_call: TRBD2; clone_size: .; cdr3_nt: TGCGCCAGCAGCTTGGGACTAGCGGTACAAGAGACCCAGTACTTC; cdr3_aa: CASSLGLAVQETQYF
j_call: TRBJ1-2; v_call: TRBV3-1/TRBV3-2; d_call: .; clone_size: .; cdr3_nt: TGTGCCAGCAGCCAAGTATTGCAGGGCTATGGCTACACCTTC; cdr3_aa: CASSQVLQGYGYTF
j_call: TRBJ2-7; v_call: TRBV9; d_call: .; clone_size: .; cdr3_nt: TGTGCCAGCAGCGTTTCATCGGGGAGTCAGTACGAGCAGTACTTC; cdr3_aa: CASSVSSGSQYEQYF
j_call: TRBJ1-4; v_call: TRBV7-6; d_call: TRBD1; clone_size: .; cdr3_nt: TGTGCCAGCAGCTTAGGGGCAGGGGGGAATGAAAAACTGTTTTTT; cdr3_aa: CASSLGAGGNEKLFF
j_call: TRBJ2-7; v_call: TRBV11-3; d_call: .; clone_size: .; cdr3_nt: TGTGCCAGCAGCGGGATGTGGATCAGCTCCTACGAGCAGTACTTC; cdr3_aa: CASSGMWISSYEQYF
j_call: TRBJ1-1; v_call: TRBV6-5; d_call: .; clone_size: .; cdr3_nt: TGTGCCAGCAGTCCGCAGGGGAGGACTGAAGCTTTCTTT; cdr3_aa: CASSPQGRTEAFF
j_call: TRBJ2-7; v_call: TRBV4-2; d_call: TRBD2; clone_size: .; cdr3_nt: TGTGCCAGCAGCCAGGTTGCGACTAGCGGCTTTTACGAGCAGTACTTC; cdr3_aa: CASSQVATSGFYEQYF
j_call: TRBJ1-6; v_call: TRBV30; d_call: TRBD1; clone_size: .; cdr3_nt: TGTGCCTGGTCCGGGACAGTTAATTCACCCCTCCACTTT; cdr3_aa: CAWSGTVNSPLHF
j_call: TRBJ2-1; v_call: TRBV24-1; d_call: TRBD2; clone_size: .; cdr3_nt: TGTGCCACCAGTGATACGTTAGCGGGAGGGAGGCATGAGCAGTTCTTC; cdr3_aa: CATSDTLAGGRHEQFF
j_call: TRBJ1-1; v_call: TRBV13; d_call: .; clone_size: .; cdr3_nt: TGTGCCAGCAGCCTGTTGAACACTGAAGCTTTCTTT; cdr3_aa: CASSLLNTEAFF
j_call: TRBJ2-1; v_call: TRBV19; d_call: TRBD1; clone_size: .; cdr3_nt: TGTGCCAGTAGTATGACAGGGTCCGGCTTGCAGTTCTTC; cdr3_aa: CASSMTGSGLQFF
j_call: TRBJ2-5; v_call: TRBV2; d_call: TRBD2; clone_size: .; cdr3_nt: TGTGCCAGCACCCGGGGGGGGGCTAACCAAGAGACCCAGTACTTC; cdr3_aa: CASTRGGANQETQYF
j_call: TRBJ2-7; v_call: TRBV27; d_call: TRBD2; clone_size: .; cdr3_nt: TGTGCCAGCAGTCCCCAGCTAGCGGGAGAGGGGGAGCAGTACTTC; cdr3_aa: CASSPQLAGEGEQYF
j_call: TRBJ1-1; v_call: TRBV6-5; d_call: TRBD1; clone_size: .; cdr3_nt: TGTGCCAGCAGTTACTCATCGACAGGGGCTATGAATGCTTTCTTT; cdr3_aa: CASSYSSTGAMNAFF
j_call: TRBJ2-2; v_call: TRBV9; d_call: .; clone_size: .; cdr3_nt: TGTGCCAGCAGCGTAGGGGAAGAGCCTAACACCGGGGAGCTGTTTTTT; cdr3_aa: CASSVGEEPNTGELFF
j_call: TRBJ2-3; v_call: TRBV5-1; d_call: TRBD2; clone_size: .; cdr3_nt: TGCGCCAGCAGCCGAGGGACTAGCGGGATAACAGATACGCAGTATTTT; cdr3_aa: CASSRGTSGITDTQYF
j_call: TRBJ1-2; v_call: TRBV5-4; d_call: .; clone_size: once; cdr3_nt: TGTGCCAGCAGCCCCCGTCCCTTCCCTGATAACTATGGCTACACCTTC; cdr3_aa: CASSPRPFPDNYGYTF
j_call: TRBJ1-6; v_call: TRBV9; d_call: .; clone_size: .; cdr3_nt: TGTGCCAGCAGCCGCGGCACTGATAATTCACCCCTCCACTTT; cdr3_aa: CASSRGTDNSPLHF
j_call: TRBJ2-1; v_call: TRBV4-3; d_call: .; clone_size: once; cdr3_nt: TGCGCCAGCAGCCGAAGACTAGATTACAATGAGCAGTTCTTC; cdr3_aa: CASSRRLDYNEQFF
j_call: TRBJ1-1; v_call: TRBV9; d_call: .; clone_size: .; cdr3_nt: TGTGCCAGCAGCGTAGAACAGGGAGTCAACACTGAAGCTTTCTTT; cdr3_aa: CASSVEQGVNTEAFF
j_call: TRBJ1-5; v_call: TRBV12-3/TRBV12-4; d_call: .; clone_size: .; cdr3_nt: TGTGCCAGCAGATGGGACCCGAATCAGCCCCAGCATTTT; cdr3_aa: CASRWDPNQPQHF
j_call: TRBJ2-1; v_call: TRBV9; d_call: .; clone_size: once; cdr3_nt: TGTGCCAGCAGCGCTCAGCAGTTCTTACAGAGCTCCTACAATGAGCAGTTCTTC; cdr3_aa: CASSAQQFLQSSYNEQFF
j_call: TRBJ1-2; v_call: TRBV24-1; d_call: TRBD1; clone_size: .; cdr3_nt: TGTGCCACCAGTGACAACAGGGGGACGTATGGCTACACCTTC; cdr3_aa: CATSDNRGTYGYTF
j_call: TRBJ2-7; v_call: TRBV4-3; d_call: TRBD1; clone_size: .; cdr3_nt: TGCGCCAGCAGCCATGGAACCGGGACAGGGAGCTACGAGCAGTACTTC; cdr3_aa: CASSHGTGTGSYEQYF
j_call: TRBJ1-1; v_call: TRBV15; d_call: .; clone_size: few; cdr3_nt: TGTGCCACCAGCAGGGGACAGAACACTGAAGCTTTCTTT; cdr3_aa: CATSRGQNTEAFF
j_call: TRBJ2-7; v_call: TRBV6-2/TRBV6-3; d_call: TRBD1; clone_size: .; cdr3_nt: TGTGCCAGCAGTTCGACAGGGGTCTACGAGCAGTACTTC; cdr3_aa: CASSSTGVYEQYF